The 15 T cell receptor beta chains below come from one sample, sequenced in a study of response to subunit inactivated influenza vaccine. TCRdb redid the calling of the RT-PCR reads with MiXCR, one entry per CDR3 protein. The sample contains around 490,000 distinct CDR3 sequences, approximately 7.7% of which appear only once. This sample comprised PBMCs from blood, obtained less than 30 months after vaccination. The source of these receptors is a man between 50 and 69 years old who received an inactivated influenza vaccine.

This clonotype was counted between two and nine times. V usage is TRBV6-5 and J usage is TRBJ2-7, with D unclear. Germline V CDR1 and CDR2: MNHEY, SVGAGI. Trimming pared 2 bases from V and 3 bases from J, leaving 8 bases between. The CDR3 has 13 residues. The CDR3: CASSYNSNYEQYF. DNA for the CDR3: TGTGCCAGCAGTTACAACAGTAACTACGAGCAGTACTTC.

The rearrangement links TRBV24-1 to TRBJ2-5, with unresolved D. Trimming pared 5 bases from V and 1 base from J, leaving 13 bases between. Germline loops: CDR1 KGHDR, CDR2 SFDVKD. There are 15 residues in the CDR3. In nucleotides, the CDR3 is TGTGCCACCAGTGCGGGCTGGACGGCCCAAGAGACCCAGTACTTC. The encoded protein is CATSAGWTAQETQYF.

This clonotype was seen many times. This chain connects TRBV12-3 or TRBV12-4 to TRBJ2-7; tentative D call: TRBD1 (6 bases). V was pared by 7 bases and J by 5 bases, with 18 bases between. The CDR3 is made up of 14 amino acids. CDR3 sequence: CASTQDRSPNEQYF. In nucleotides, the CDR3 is TGTGCCAGCACTCAAGACAGGTCCCCCAACGAGCAGTACTTC.

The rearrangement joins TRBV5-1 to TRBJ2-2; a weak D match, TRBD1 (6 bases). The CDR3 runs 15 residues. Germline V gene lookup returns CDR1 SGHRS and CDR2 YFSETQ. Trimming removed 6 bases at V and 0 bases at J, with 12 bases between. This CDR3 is CASTKRTANTGELFF. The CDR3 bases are TGCGCCAGCACCAAGAGGACAGCGAACACCGGGGAGCTGTTTTTT.

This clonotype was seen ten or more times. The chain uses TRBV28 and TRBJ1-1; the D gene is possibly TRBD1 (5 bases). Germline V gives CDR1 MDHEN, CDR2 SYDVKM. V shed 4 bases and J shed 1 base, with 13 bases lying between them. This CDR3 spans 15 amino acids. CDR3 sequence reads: CASSYPIGQNTEAFF. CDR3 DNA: TGTGCCAGCAGTTACCCAATCGGACAGAACACTGAAGCTTTCTTT.

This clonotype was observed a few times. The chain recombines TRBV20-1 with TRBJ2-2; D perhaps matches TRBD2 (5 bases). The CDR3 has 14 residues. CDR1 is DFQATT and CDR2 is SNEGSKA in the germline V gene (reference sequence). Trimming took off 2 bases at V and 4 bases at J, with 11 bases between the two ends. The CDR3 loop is CSARRGGSTGELFF. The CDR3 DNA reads TGCAGTGCTAGACGGGGTGGAAGCACCGGGGAGCTGTTTTTT.

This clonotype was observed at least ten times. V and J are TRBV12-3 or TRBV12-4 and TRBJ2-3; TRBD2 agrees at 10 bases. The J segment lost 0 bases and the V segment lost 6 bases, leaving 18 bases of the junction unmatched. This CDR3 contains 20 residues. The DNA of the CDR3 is TGTGCCAGCAGGGGGAAGCGGGGGGGCCTTAGGTGGAGTAGCACAGATACGCAGTATTTT. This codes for CASRGKRGGLRWSSTDTQYF.

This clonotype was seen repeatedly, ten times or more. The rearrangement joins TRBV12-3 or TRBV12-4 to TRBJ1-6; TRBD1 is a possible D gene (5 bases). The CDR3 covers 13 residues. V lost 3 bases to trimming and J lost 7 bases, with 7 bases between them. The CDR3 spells CASSFGGNSPLHF. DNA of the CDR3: TGTGCCAGCAGTTTTGGGGGGAATTCACCCCTCCACTTT.

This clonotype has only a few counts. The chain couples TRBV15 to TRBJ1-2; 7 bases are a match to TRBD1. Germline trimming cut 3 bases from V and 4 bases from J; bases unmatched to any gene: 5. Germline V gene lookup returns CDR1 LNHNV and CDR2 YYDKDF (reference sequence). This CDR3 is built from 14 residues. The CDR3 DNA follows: TGTGCCACCAGCAGGAGACAGGGACCCTATGGCTACACCTTC. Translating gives CATSRRQGPYGYTF. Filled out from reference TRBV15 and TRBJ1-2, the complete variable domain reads DAMVIQNPRYQVTQFGKPVTLSCSQTLNHNVMYWYQQKSSQAPKLLFHYYDKDFNNEADTPDNFQSRRPNTSFCFLDIRSPGLGDTAMYLCATSRRQGPYGYTFGSGTRLTVV.

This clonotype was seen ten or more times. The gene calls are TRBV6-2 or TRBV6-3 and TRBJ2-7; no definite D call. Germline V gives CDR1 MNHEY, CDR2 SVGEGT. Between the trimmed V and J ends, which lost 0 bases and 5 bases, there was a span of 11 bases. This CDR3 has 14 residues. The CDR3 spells CASSYSGLRNEQYF. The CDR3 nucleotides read TGTGCCAGCAGTTACTCCGGCCTACGGAACGAGCAGTACTTC.

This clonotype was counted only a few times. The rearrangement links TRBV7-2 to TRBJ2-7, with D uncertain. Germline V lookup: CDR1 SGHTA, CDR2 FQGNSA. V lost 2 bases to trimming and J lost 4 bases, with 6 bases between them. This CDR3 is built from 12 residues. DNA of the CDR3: TGTGCCAGCAGCTTATTTTATTACGAGCAGTACTTC. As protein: CASSLFYYEQYF. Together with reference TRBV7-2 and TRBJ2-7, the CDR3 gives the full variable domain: GAGVSQSPSNKVTEKGKDVELRCDPISGHTALYWYRQSLGQGLEFLIYFQGNSAPDKSGLPSDRFSAERTGGSVSTLTIQRTQQEDSAVYLCASSLFYYEQYFGPGTRLTVT.

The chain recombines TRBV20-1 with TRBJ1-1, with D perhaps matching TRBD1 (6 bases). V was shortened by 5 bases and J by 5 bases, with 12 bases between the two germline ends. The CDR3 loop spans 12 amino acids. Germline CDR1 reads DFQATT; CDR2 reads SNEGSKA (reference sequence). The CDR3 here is CSASGVRTEAFF. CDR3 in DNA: TGCAGTGCTTCAGGGGTAAGGACTGAAGCTTTCTTT.

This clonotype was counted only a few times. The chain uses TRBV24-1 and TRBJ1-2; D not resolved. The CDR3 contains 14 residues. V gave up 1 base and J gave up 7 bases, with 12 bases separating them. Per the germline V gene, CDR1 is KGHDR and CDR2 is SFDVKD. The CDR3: CATSDFLSSSGYTF. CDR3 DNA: TGTGCCACCAGTGATTTCCTGTCCAGTTCTGGCTACACCTTC.

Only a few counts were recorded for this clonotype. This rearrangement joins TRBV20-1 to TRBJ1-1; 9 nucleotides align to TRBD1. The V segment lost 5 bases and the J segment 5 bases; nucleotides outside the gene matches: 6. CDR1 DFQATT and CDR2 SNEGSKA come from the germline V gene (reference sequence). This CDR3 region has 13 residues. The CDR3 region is CSAYRGLGTEAFF. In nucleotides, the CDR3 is TGCAGTGCTTACAGGGGGCTCGGGACTGAAGCTTTCTTT.

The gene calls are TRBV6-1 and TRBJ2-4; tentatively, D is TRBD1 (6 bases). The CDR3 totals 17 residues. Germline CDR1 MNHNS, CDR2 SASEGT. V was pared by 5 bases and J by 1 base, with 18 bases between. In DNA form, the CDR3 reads TGTGCCAGCAGTCGCCCCTCCAACAGGGCGGCCAAAAACATTCAGTACTTC. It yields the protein CASSRPSNRAAKNIQYF.